The 20 T cell receptor beta chains in this list originate from one sample, sequenced in a study of neurological immune-mediated disorders. One entry per CDR3 protein, called by TCRdb with MiXCR from the 5' RACE reads. The data show some 53,000 distinct CDR3 sequences, roughly 17% seen once. Sequenced: PBMCs. Receptor source: a man aged 60 to 75 in good health.

This clonotype has at least ten counts. The chain combines TRBV5-1 with TRBJ1-1; D possibly corresponds to TRBD1 (5 bases). Germline values: CDR1 SGHRS, CDR2 YFSETQ. Between the trimmed V and J ends, which lost 0 bases and 4 bases, there was a span of 7 bases. The CDR3 is 13 residues long. The chain's CDR3 is CASSLAGTTEAFF. DNA of the CDR3: TGCGCCAGCAGCTTGGCCGGGACCACTGAAGCTTTCTTT.

This clonotype was counted ten times or more. CDR3 in DNA: TGCGCCAGCAGCTTGATGGGGGCTTCAGGCACAGATACGCAGTATTTT. Amino acid sequence: CASSLMGASGTDTQYF. This sequence joins TRBV5-1 and TRBJ2-3, with D possibly matching TRBD1 (6 bases). The germline V and J ends were trimmed by 1 base and 1 base, with 13 bases remaining between them. The CDR3 is 16 amino acids. CDR1 SGHRS and CDR2 YFSETQ come from the germline V gene.

This clonotype was seen ten or more times. This chain connects TRBV7-9 to TRBJ2-1, with D unclear. V gave up 3 bases and J gave up 4 bases, with 13 bases separating them. CDR1 and CDR2 (germline): SEHNR, FQNEAQ (reference sequence). The length of the CDR3 is 15 residues. The CDR3, as DNA: TGTGCCAGCAGCTTTCTGGCAGTGAATTACAATGAGCAGTTCTTC. Translation: CASSFLAVNYNEQFF.

In the case of this clonotype: The junction and the germline gene differ at one end; a read error may be behind it. This chain joins TRBV7-2 and TRBJ1-5, with TRBD1 identical over 8 bases. The CDR3 extends over 16 amino acids. In germline, CDR1 is SGHTA, CDR2 FQGNSA. Written as DNA, the CDR3 is TGTGCGAGCAGCTTAGCGGTCAGGGGGCCAACACAGCCCCAGCATTTT. This encodes CASSLAVRGPTQPQHF.

This clonotype was picked up many times. The rearrangement joins TRBV6-1 to TRBJ2-7, with a weak D call TRBD2 (5 bases). The CDR3 has 16 amino acids. V gave up 0 bases and J gave up 0 bases, with 12 bases separating them. Germline assignment: CDR1 MNHNS and CDR2 SASEGT. The CDR3 DNA sequence: TGTGCCAGCAGTGAAGCTGGAGGAATTGTCTCCTACGAGCAGTACTTC. Protein sequence: CASSEAGGIVSYEQYF.

This clonotype was counted at least ten times. This chain connects TRBV7-2 to TRBJ1-1, with 7 nucleotides matching TRBD1. CDR1 is SGHTA and CDR2 is FQGNSA in the germline V gene. V shed 4 bases, J shed 6 bases, and the junction held 8 bases outside the gene matches. The CDR3 loop spans 14 amino acids. The CDR3 DNA sequence: TGTGCCAGCAGCTCCCAGGGGGTCGGCGCTGAAGCTTTCTTT. Its protein product is CASSSQGVGAEAFF.

This clonotype was observed at least ten times. The genes are TRBV6-2 or TRBV6-3 and TRBJ2-1; TRBD2 is a possible D gene (5 bases). Deletions cut 6 bases from V and 2 bases from J, with 8 bases between. The CDR3 is made up of 13 amino acids. Per germline, CDR1 MNHEY and CDR2 SVGEGT. This CDR3 is CASSSGTYNEQFF. CDR3 nucleotide sequence: TGTGCCAGCAGCTCGGGGACCTACAATGAGCAGTTCTTC.

Concerning this clonotype: No DNA is shown, since the ends of the CDR3 on it are uncertain; the CDR3 is the one TCRdb lists. CDR3: CASSFYICSANPEDRLNTEAFF. V usage is TRBV5-1 and J usage is TRBJ1-1; TRBD1 reflects the table's D call only, with no check against the DNA. The length of the CDR3 is 22 amino acids, counting both ends. Germline V gives CDR1 SGHRS, CDR2 YFSETQ.

This clonotype was seen repeatedly, ten times or more. The CDR3 reads CASMGRGDEQFF. The DNA of the CDR3 is TGTGCCAGCATGGGGAGGGGTGATGAGCAGTTCTTC. This chain links TRBV12-3 or TRBV12-4 with TRBJ2-1, with TRBD2 matching over 7 bases. J gave up 8 bases and V 7 bases, and 5 bases lay outside the gene matches. The CDR3 sequence is 12 residues long.

A note on this clonotype: A single base separates this from a much larger clone, so it may be a read error. This chain links TRBV7-9 with TRBJ1-5, with a tentative D call TRBD1 (6 bases). The CDR3 contains 13 residues. The germline gives CDR1 SEHNR, CDR2 FQNEAQ (reference sequence). CDR3 nucleotides: TGTGCCAGCAGCTTGTCGCAGGGGCAGCCCCGGCATTTT. It specifies CASSLSQGQPRHF.

This clonotype was found many times. The chain uses TRBV21-1 and TRBJ2-2; the D call in the table, TRBD2, was not verified against the DNA. TRBV21-1 constitutes a pseudogene. This CDR3 region has 15 residues. The CDR3 reads CASSKVREGAGELFF. The DNA of the CDR3 is TGTGCCAGCAGCAAAGTTCGGGAGGGCGCCGGGGAGCTGTTTTTT.

This clonotype has a handful of counts. The V and J genes are TRBV7-8 and TRBJ2-1, with TRBD2 identical over 9 bases. The CDR3 runs to 18 residues. V was clipped by 6 bases and J by 6 bases; unmatched bases: 18. Germline V gene lookup returns CDR1 SGHVS and CDR2 FQNEAQ. The CDR3 region has the DNA TGTGCCAGCAGTTTAAAACCGGGCGGGAGGGCCCGGGGCAATGAGCAGTTCTTC. Translated: CASSLKPGGRARGNEQFF.

The table lists this clonotype with many counts. CDR3 region: CSAASPGLPDNEQFF. The DNA for the CDR3 is TGCAGTGCTGCATCCCCCGGGCTACCAGACAATGAGCAGTTCTTC. The J gene is TRBJ2-1, the V gene TRBV20-1; D not resolved. Germline V gene sequence: CDR1 DFQATT, CDR2 SNEGSKA (reference sequence). The V gene lost 5 bases and the J gene lost 5 bases, with 19 bases spanning the gap. The CDR3 runs to 15 residues.

This clonotype occurred many times. The gene calls are TRBV25-1 and TRBJ2-5; 8 nucleotides match TRBD1. This CDR3 contains 15 residues. Trimming at V came to 1 base and at J to 3 bases, leaving 4 bases not matched to a gene. The germline V gene has CDR1 MGHDK and CDR2 SYGVNS. The chain's CDR3 is CASSESGQGEETQYF. The CDR3 region has the DNA TGTGCCAGCAGTGAATCCGGACAGGGAGAAGAGACCCAGTACTTC.

There are many counts of this clonotype. The chain links TRBV7-2 to TRBJ2-1; 7 positions agree with TRBD2. V lost 2 bases and J lost 3; bases outside the gene matches: 7. This CDR3 has 16 residues. The V gene's germline CDR1 is SGHTA and CDR2 FQGNSA. CDR3 nucleotides: TGTGCCAGCAGCTTAACACCCCGGGAGGTCTACAATGAGCAGTTCTTC. Translated, it gives CASSLTPREVYNEQFF.

This clonotype came up many times. CDR3 amino acids: CAISESSGTSGKFGYTF. The CDR3 nucleotides are TGTGCCATCAGTGAATCGTCCGGGACCTCTGGAAAATTTGGCTACACCTTC. The rearrangement joins TRBV10-3 to TRBJ1-2, with a possible D match to TRBD1 (5 bases). The germline gives CDR1 ENHRY, CDR2 SYGVKD. The CDR3 loop spans 17 amino acids. The ends were cut back, 3 bases at V and 7 bases at J, with 24 bases in the middle.

The chain has TRBV7-2 and TRBJ2-5, with D hard to call. With 1 base removed from V and 4 bases from J, the gap between germline ends came to 13 bases. CDR1 and CDR2 (germline): SGHTA, FQGNSA. The CDR3 extends over 15 amino acids. The CDR3 region has the DNA TGTGCCAGCAGCTTAGTCGTAGCTAATGGAGAGACCCAGTACTTC. As protein: CASSLVVANGETQYF.

The table lists this clonotype with many counts. The gene calls are TRBV20-1 and TRBJ2-3; perhaps TRBD2 as D (5 bases). This CDR3 region has 12 residues. V shed 4 bases and J shed 5 bases, with 10 bases lying between them. Germline V CDR1 and CDR2: DFQATT, SNEGSKA (reference sequence). The chain's CDR3 is CSAKRVGDTQYF. The CDR3 bases are TGCAGTGCTAAGAGGGTTGGAGATACGCAGTATTTT.

This clonotype has ten or more counts. V usage is TRBV28 and J usage is TRBJ2-7; TRBD2 is a possible D gene (6 bases). Trimming took 5 bases from V and 2 from J, leaving 19 bases between them. The CDR3 covers 16 residues. CDR1 and CDR2 from the germline V gene are MDHEN and SYDVKM. The CDR3 spells CASSPWSRDLAYEQYF. The CDR3, as DNA: TGTGCCAGCAGTCCTTGGAGCCGGGACTTAGCCTACGAGCAGTACTTC.

The sample holds many counts of this clonotype. The rearrangement links TRBV19 to TRBJ2-2; no clear D. This CDR3 contains 14 residues. The germline V gene has CDR1 LNHDA and CDR2 SQIVND (reference sequence). Deletions cut 3 bases from V and 4 bases from J, with 9 bases between. Here the CDR3 reads CASSMVPFTGELFF. The DNA of the CDR3 is TGTGCCAGTAGTATGGTTCCATTCACCGGGGAGCTGTTTTTT. Full variable domain (outside the CDR3, taken from reference TRBV19 and TRBJ2-2): DGGITQSPKYLFRKEGQNVTLSCEQNLNHDAMYWYRQDPGQGLRLIYYSQIVNDFQKGDIAEGYSVSREKKESFPLTVTSAQKNPTAFYLCASSMVPFTGELFFGEGSRLTVL.